This TCR beta chain stems from a study of cytomegalovirus exposure and HLA in healthy donors. Study-wide points: It has been reported that TCR beta sequences accurately predicted the HLA-A and HLA-B alleles of most subjects.

Comment on this clone: Its antigen is unknown.

Germline CDR1 is SEHNR and CDR2 is FQNEAQ (reference sequence). This CDR3 comprises 15 residues. V lost 1 base and J lost 0, with 9 bases in between. The PCR employed 60 Vbeta primers together with 13 Jbeta primers. TCRdb keeps only in-frame clones here, not all; method: immunoSEQ multiplex PCR. The sample records approximately 140,000 clones, 60% to 85% being singletons. Regarding donors, all were healthy bone marrow donors. This sequence originates from a man aged 50 to 60 in good health and CMV-seropositive. J is TRBJ1-1 and V is TRBV7-9; D remains unclear. Sequencing used PBMCs. DNA of the CDR3: TGTGCCAGCAGCTTAGTTCCCACAGTGAACACTGAAGCTTTCTTT. Translating it yields CASSLVPTVNTEAFF. The full variable domain, its missing parts supplied by reference TRBV7-9 and TRBJ1-1, is DTGVSQNPRHKITKRGQNVTFRCDPISEHNRLYWYRQTLGQGPEFLTYFQNEAQLEKSRLLSDRFSAERPKGSFSTLEIQRTEQGDSAMYLCASSLVPTVNTEAFFGQGTRLTVV.